This TCR beta chain was sequenced during a study of blood T cell repertoires in COVID-19. Study information: PBMCs, B-cell-depleted T cells, or T cells were the source of the cDNA or gDNA that made up the material.

The V segment lost 4 bases and the J segment 3 bases; nucleotides outside the gene matches: 9. This CDR3 comprises 16 residues. The assay was immunoSEQ multiplex PCR, and TCRdb's table has in-frame clones only and misses some. The sample includes around 130,000 clones, roughly 82% of them seen just once. The receptor's source is a human donor in a cohort sampled during active COVID-19. Material for sequencing was peripheral blood. The chain combines TRBV23-1 with TRBJ1-1, with 9 nucleotides matching TRBD1. TRBV23-1 is flagged as an ORF with uncertain function. CDR3 region: CASSPPGTGIDTEAFF. The CDR3 nucleotides are TGCGCCAGCAGTCCCCCCGGGACAGGGATCGACACTGAAGCTTTCTTT.